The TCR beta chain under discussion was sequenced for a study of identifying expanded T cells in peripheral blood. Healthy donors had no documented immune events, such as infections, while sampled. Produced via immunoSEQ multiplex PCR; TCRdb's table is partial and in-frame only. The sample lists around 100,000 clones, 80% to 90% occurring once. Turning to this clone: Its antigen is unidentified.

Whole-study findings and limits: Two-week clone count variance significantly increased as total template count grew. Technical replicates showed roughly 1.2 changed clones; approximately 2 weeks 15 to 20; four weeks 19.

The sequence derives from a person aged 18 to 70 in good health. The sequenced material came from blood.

The CDR3 DNA sequence: TGTGCCAGCAGCTTGTGGGCAGATCAGTATTTT. Protein: CASSLWADQYF. V gene TRBV7-2 combines with J gene TRBJ2-3; the D is unclear. The V end was cut by 3 bases, the J end by 12 bases, with 10 bases between. The CDR3 sequence is 11 residues long. CDR1 and CDR2 from the germline V gene are SGHTA and FQGNSA. The full variable domain, with the rest looked up from reference TRBV7-2 and TRBJ2-3, is GAGVSQSPSNKVTEKGKDVELRCDPISGHTALYWYRQSLGQGLEFLIYFQGNSAPDKSGLPSDRFSAERTGGSVSTLTIQRTQQEDSAVYLCASSLWADQYFGPGTRLTVL.